This T cell receptor beta chain originates from a study of cytomegalovirus exposure and HLA in healthy donors. Of note for this clone: What it binds is unknown.

Germline V CDR1 and CDR2: SGHNT, YYREEE (reference sequence). The CDR3 consists of 14 residues. V trimming: 5 bases; J trimming: 3 bases; junction bases outside the gene matches: 2. Amplification used 60 Vbeta primers and 13 Jbeta primers. Profiling relied on immunoSEQ multiplex PCR, and the TCRdb table lists in-frame clones only, not all of them. The data contain around 100,000 clones, about 88% of them seen just once; the ten biggest clones take up around 1.9%. General observations from the study: When presence/absence was analysed, sequencing depth was taken to be roughly uniform across donors.

The clonotype comes from a man between 18 and 29 years old in good health and CMV-seronegative. Sequencing used PBMCs. J is TRBJ2-1 and V is TRBV5-4; 10 bases are a match to TRBD1. This chain's CDR3 is CASRRDRGYNEQFF. CDR3 nucleotides: TGTGCCAGCAGAAGGGACAGGGGCTACAATGAGCAGTTCTTC.